Below, 19 T cell receptor beta chains from the same sample are listed, as sequenced in a study of cytomegalovirus exposure and HLA in healthy donors. Generated by immunoSEQ multiplex PCR, the TCRdb table keeps only in-frame clones and is missing some. The data hold 120,000 or so clones, with approximately 91% observed a single time. Sequenced material: PBMCs. The receptor set was obtained from a woman aged 18 to 35 in good health and CMV-seronegative.

The V and J genes are TRBV5-4 and TRBJ2-7, with 10 bases fitting TRBD1. Looked up from germline, CDR1 is SGHNT and CDR2 is YYREEE (reference sequence). J gave up 6 bases and V 3 bases, and 6 bases lay outside the gene matches. The CDR3 totals 14 residues. CDR3: CASSSDRGRPEQYF. CDR3 DNA: TGTGCCAGCAGCTCTGACAGGGGGCGCCCCGAGCAGTACTTC.

The chain employs TRBV7-9 and TRBJ2-1; 8 positions agree with TRBD2. J lost 15 bases, V lost 3 bases, and 7 bases had no gene match. The CDR3 has 12 amino acids. Germline CDR1 SEHNR, CDR2 FQNEAQ (reference sequence). The CDR3 protein is CASSFGREAAFF. The CDR3 DNA reads TGTGCCAGCAGCTTCGGGCGGGAGGCTGCGTTCTTC.

The V and J genes are TRBV10-2 and TRBJ2-7; the D gene is possibly TRBD2 (5 bases). Between the trimmed V and J ends, which lost 0 bases and 2 bases, there was a span of 8 bases. The germline V gene encodes CDR1 WSHSY and CDR2 SAAADI. The CDR3 has 14 residues. Here the CDR3 reads CASSESRATYEQYF. CDR3 nucleotide sequence: TGCGCCAGCAGTGAGTCGCGGGCCACCTACGAGCAGTACTTC.

V and J are TRBV27 and TRBJ1-1, with 9 bases matching TRBD1. The germline V gene has CDR1 MNHEY and CDR2 SMNVEV (reference sequence). The CDR3 runs 15 residues. V shed 4 bases, J shed 5 bases, and the junction held 8 bases outside the gene matches. The CDR3 loop is CASSSKQGAGTEAFF. The DNA for the CDR3 is TGTGCCAGCAGTTCCAAACAGGGGGCAGGGACTGAAGCTTTCTTT.

This clone was seen many times. The CDR3 is CASSQLADTGELFF. In nucleotides, the CDR3 is TGTGCCAGCAGCCAACTAGCGGACACCGGGGAGCTGTTTTTT. V gene TRBV4-2 combines with J gene TRBJ2-2; TRBD2 matches at 7 bases. Looked up from germline, CDR1 is LGHNA and CDR2 is YNFKEQ. The V gene end was trimmed by 2 bases and the J gene end by 3 bases; junction bases not matched to a gene: 0. This CDR3 spans 14 amino acids.

This clone has a handful of counts. The V call is TRBV18, the J call TRBJ1-1; D unclear. Germline V CDR1 and CDR2: KGHSH, LQKENI. V was pared by 6 bases and J by 1 base, with 6 bases between. The CDR3 runs 12 residues. CDR3 coding DNA: TGTGCCAGCTCTATCCCGAACACTGAAGCTTTCTTT. It codes for CASSIPNTEAFF.

V gene TRBV5-4 combines with J gene TRBJ2-7, with a weak D call TRBD1 (6 bases). Germline V gene sequence: CDR1 SGHNT, CDR2 YYREEE (reference sequence). V shed 0 bases and J shed 5 bases, with 15 bases lying between them. This CDR3 has 15 amino acids. CDR3 coding DNA: TGTGCCAGCAGCTTGGAACAGGGTAGGTTTGACGAGCAGTACTTC. It specifies CASSLEQGRFDEQYF.

V usage is TRBV19 and J usage is TRBJ2-7, with D possibly being TRBD1 (5 bases). Germline CDR1 and CDR2: LNHDA and SQIVND (reference sequence). V was trimmed by 5 bases and J by 3 bases, leaving 17 bases between them. CDR3 size: 15 residues. The CDR3 DNA reads TGTGCCAGTAGTCTCGCAGGGCGATTGGGCTACGAGCAGTACTTC. Translating it yields CASSLAGRLGYEQYF.

V gene TRBV14 combines with J gene TRBJ2-3; D not resolved. V lost 4 bases, J lost 5 bases, and 13 bases lay in between. Looked up from germline, CDR1 is SGHDN and CDR2 is FVKESK. The CDR3 is 14 residues long. DNA of the CDR3: TGTGCCAGCAGCCCCTGGGCCTTGGGAGATACGCAGTATTTT. Translated: CASSPWALGDTQYF.

This chain links TRBV2 with TRBJ1-2; possibly TRBD1 for D (5 bases). Germline V gene lookup returns CDR1 SNHLY and CDR2 FYNNEI. The CDR3 covers 15 residues. V dropped 0 bases and J dropped 5 bases, with 13 bases sitting between them. The CDR3 reads CASSEARQGGYGYTF. The CDR3 DNA reads TGTGCCAGCAGTGAAGCCAGGCAGGGAGGGTATGGCTACACCTTC.

This chain connects TRBV5-1 to TRBJ2-5; TRBD2 aligns across 8 bases. V shed 3 bases, J shed 3 bases, and the junction held 7 bases outside the gene matches. Looked up from germline, CDR1 is SGHRS and CDR2 is YFSETQ. CDR3 length: 15 amino acids. The CDR3 region has the DNA TGCGCCAGCAGCTCCTTAGCGGGGCTAGAAGAGACCCAGTACTTC. Its protein is CASSSLAGLEETQYF. Drawing the rest from reference TRBV5-1 and TRBJ2-5, the complete variable domain is KAGVTQTPRYLIKTRGQQVTLSCSPISGHRSVSWYQQTPGQGLQFLFEYFSETQRNKGNFPGRFSGRQFSNSRSEMNVSTLELGDSALYLCASSSLAGLEETQYFGPGTRLLVL.

The chain carries TRBV11-3 and TRBJ2-3; the match to TRBD1 covers 8 bases. CDR3 length equals 16 residues. The germline V gene has CDR1 SGHNT and CDR2 YENEEA. Trimming at V came to 4 bases and at J to 2 bases, leaving 8 bases not matched to a gene. CDR3 amino acids: CASSSQAGGSTDTQYF. The CDR3 bases are TGTGCCAGCAGCTCGCAAGCAGGGGGCTCCACAGATACGCAGTATTTT.

The CDR3 nucleotides read TGTGCCAGCAACGAAGCCTCGACAGGGGGAGAAAAACTGTTTTTT. Amino acid sequence: CASNEASTGGEKLFF. The chain has TRBV7-9 and TRBJ1-4; 9 bases match TRBD1. Per germline, CDR1 SEHNR and CDR2 FQNEAQ (reference sequence). The CDR3 has 15 amino acids. With V trimmed by 7 bases and J by 8 bases, 11 bases remained unmatched.

The CDR3 DNA reads as TGCGCCAGCAGGGCAGTGAGGAGGCCGTTCCACGGGAATGAGCAGTTCTTC. This codes for CASRAVRRPFHGNEQFF. The V and J genes are TRBV4-1 and TRBJ2-1; D possibly corresponds to TRBD2 (5 bases). V was trimmed by 6 bases and J by 7 bases, leaving 25 bases between them. The CDR3 loop spans 17 amino acids. The V gene's germline CDR1 is MGHRA and CDR2 YSYEKL.

The chain is built from TRBV28 and TRBJ2-7; 8 nucleotides line up with TRBD2. CDR1 and CDR2 (germline): MDHEN, SYDVKM. The CDR3 spans 14 residues. Trimming removed 2 bases from V and 1 base from J; junction bases left unmatched: 1. This CDR3 reads CASSLTSGSYEQYF. The CDR3 DNA follows: TGTGCCAGCAGTTTAACTAGCGGTTCCTACGAGCAGTACTTC.

The genes are TRBV28 and TRBJ2-2, with D hard to call. The CDR3 runs 12 residues. Germline assignment: CDR1 MDHEN and CDR2 SYDVKM. V lost 7 bases and J 9 bases, leaving 12 bases between the germline ends. CDR3 region: CASTSGPRELFF. Written as DNA, the CDR3 is TGTGCCAGCACCTCAGGTCCCCGGGAGCTGTTTTTT.

The chain combines TRBV30 with TRBJ2-3, with 8 bases matching TRBD1. J lost 2 bases, V lost 4 bases, and 8 bases had no gene match. The CDR3 spans 15 residues. Germline CDR1 is GTSNPN and CDR2 is SVGIG (reference sequence). CDR3 sequence: CAWTPIQGATDTQYF. The CDR3 coding sequence is TGTGCCTGGACGCCTATCCAGGGGGCCACAGATACGCAGTATTTT. Full variable domain (remainder filled in from reference TRBV30 and TRBJ2-3): SQTIHQWPATLVQPVGSPLSLECTVEGTSNPNLYWYRQAAGRGLQLLFYSVGIGQISSEVPQNLSASRPQDRQFILSSKKLLLSDSGFYLCAWTPIQGATDTQYFGPGTRLTVL.

This clone has just one count. This chain connects TRBV5-1 to TRBJ2-4; the match to TRBD2 covers 9 bases. V lost 4 bases, J lost 12 bases, and 8 bases stayed unmatched. The CDR3 runs 13 residues. Germline-derived CDR1 and CDR2 are SGHRS and YFSETQ. The CDR3 DNA is TGCGCCAGCAGCAACGATGAGGGACTAGCTCAGTACTTC. Its protein product is CASSNDEGLAQYF.

The genes are TRBV13 and TRBJ2-2, with a possible D match to TRBD1 (5 bases). Trimming stripped 5 bases from V and 1 base from J, with 17 bases between. Per germline, CDR1 PRHDT and CDR2 FYEKMQ (reference sequence). The length of the CDR3 is 17 residues. Here the CDR3 reads CASSPGPWQGNTGELFF. DNA for the CDR3: TGTGCCAGCAGCCCCGGACCGTGGCAGGGGAACACCGGGGAGCTGTTTTTT.